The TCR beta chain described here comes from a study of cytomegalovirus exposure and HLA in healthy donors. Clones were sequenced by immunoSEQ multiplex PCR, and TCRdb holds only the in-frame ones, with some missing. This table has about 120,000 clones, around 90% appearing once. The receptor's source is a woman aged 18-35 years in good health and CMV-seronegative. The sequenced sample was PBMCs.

CDR3 sequence: CASSMAGNGYTF. DNA of the CDR3: TGTGCCAGTAGTATGGCAGGGAATGGCTACACCTTC. The chain employs TRBV19 and TRBJ1-2; a possible D gene is TRBD1 (5 bases). CDR1 LNHDA and CDR2 SQIVND come from the germline V gene (reference sequence). This CDR3 region has 12 residues. V lost 3 bases and J 6 bases, leaving 8 bases between the germline ends.